This TCR beta chain was recovered during a study of blood T cell repertoires in COVID-19. Study-level background: Sample material is recorded as cDNA or gDNA derived from T cells, B-cell-depleted T cells, or PBMCs.

V was shortened by 5 bases and J by 0 bases, with 13 bases between the two germline ends. Germline values: CDR1 LNHDA, CDR2 SQIVND (reference sequence). The CDR3 is 15 residues long. Produced via immunoSEQ multiplex PCR; TCRdb's table is partial and in-frame only. Of 100,000 to 150,000 clones listed, roughly 80% are singletons. The sequence derives from a man in his 70s with acute or convalescent COVID-19. What was sequenced was peripheral blood. V and J are TRBV19 and TRBJ1-1; D is perhaps TRBD1 (5 bases). This CDR3 is CASSLWGWMNTEAFF. The CDR3 DNA follows: TGTGCCAGTAGTTTGTGGGGCTGGATGAACACTGAAGCTTTCTTT.